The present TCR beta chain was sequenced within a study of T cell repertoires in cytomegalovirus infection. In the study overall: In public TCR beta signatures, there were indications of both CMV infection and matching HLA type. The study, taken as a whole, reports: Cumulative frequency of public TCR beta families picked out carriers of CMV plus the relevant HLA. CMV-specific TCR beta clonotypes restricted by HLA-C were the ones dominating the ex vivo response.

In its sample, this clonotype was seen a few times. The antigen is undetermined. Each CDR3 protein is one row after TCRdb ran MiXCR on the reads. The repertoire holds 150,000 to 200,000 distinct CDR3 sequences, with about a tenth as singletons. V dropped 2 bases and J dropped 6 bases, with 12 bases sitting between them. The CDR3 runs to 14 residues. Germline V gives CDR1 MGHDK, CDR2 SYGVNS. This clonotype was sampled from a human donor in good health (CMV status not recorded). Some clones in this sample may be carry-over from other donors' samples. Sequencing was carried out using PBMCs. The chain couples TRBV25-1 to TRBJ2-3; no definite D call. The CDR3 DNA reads TGTGCCAGCAGTGAACACTCAGATGGGGATACGCAGTATTTT. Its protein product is CASSEHSDGDTQYF.